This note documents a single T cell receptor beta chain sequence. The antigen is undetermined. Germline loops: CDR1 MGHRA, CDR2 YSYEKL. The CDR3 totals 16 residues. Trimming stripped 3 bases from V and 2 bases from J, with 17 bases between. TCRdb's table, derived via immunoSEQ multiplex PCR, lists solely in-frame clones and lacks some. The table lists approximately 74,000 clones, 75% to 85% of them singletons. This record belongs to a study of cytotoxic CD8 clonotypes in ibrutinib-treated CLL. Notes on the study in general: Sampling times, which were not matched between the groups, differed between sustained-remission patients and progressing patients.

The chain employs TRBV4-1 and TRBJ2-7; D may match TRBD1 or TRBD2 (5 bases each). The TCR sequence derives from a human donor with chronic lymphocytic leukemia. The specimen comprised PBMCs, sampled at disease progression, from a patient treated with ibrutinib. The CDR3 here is CASSQAPGPWAYEQYF. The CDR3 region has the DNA TGCGCCAGCAGCCAGGCACCGGGACCTTGGGCCTACGAGCAGTACTTC.